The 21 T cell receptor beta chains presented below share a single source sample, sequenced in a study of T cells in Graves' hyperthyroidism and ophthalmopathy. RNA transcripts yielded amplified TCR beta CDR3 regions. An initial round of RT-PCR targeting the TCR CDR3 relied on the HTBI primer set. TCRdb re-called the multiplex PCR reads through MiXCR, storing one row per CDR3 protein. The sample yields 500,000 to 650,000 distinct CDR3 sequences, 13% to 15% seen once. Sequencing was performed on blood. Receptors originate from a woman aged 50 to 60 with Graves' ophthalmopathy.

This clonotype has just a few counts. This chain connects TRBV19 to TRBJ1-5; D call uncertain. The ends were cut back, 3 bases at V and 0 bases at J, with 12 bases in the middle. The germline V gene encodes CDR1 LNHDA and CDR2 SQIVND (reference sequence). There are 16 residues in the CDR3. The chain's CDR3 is CASSIKGRDSNQPQHF. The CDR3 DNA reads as TGTGCCAGTAGTATTAAAGGAAGAGATAGCAATCAGCCCCAGCATTTT.

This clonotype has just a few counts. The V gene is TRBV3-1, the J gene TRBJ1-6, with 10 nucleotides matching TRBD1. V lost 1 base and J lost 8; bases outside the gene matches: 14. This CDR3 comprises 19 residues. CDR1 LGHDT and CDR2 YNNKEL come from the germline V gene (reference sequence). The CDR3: CASSQVGGETGGSYSPLHF. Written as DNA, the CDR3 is TGTGCCAGCAGCCAAGTAGGGGGCGAGACAGGGGGCTCTTATTCACCCCTCCACTTT. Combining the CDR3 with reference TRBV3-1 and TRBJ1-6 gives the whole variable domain DTAVSQTPKYLVTQMGNDKSIKCEQNLGHDTMYWYKQDSKKFLKIMFSYNNKELIINETVPNRFSPKSPDKAHLNLHINSLELGDSAVYFCASSQVGGETGGSYSPLHFGNGTRLTVT.

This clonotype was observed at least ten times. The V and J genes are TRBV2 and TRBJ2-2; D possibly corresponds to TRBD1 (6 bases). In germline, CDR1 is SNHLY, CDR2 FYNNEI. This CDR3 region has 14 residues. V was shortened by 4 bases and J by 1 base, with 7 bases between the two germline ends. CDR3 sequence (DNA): TGTGCCAGCAGTGCACAGGGGAACACCGGGGAGCTGTTTTTT. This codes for CASSAQGNTGELFF.

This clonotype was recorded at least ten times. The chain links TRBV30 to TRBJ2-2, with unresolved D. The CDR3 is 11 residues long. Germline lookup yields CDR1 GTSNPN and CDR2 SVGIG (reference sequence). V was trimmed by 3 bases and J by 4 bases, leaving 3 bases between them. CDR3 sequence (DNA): TGTGCCTGGAGATTCACCGGGGAGCTGTTTTTT. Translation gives CAWRFTGELFF.

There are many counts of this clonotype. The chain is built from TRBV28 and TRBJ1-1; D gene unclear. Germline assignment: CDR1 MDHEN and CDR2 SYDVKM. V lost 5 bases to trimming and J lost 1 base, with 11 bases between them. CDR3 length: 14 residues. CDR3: CASSKPLGNTEAFF. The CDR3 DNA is TGTGCCAGCAGTAAGCCCTTAGGGAACACTGAAGCTTTCTTT.

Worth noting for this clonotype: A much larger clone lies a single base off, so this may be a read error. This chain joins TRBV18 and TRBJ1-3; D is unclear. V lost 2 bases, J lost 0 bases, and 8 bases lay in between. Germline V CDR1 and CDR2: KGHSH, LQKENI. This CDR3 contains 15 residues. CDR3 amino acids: CASSPTSASGNTIYF. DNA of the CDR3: TGTGCCAGCTCACCAACCAGCGCCTCTGGAAACACCATATATTTT.

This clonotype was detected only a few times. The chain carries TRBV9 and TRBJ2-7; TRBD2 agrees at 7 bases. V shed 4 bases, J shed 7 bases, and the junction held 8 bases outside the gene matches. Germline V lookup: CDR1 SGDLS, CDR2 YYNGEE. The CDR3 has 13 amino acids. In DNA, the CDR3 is TGTGCCAGCAGCCCAGGAGGGAGGGATGAGCAGTACTTC. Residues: CASSPGGRDEQYF. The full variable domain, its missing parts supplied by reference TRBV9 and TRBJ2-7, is DSGVTQTPKHLITATGQRVTLRCSPRSGDLSVYWYQQSLDQGLQFLIQYYNGEERAKGNILERFSAQQFPDLHSELNLSSLELGDSALYFCASSPGGRDEQYFGPGTRLTVT.

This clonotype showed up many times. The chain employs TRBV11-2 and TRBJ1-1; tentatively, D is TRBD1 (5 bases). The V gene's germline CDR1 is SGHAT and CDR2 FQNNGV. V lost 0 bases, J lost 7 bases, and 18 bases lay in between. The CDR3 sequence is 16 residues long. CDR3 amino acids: CASSLDPPPGWGEAFF. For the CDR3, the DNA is TGTGCCAGCAGCTTAGATCCACCCCCAGGGTGGGGTGAAGCTTTCTTT.

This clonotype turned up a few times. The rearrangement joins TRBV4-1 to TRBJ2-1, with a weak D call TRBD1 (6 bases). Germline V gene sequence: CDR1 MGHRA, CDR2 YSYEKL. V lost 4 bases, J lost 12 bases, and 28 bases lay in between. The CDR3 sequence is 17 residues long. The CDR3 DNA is TGCGCCAGCAGCCTCCAATTGACCCGGGACATCGGTTTCGGGCAGTTCTTC. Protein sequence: CASSLQLTRDIGFGQFF.

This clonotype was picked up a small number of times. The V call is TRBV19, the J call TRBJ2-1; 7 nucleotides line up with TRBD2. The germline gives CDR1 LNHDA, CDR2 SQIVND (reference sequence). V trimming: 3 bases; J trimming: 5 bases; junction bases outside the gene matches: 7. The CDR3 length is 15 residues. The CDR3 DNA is TGTGCCAGTAGTATGGTCAAAGGGAGGGACAATGAGCAGTTCTTC. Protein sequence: CASSMVKGRDNEQFF.

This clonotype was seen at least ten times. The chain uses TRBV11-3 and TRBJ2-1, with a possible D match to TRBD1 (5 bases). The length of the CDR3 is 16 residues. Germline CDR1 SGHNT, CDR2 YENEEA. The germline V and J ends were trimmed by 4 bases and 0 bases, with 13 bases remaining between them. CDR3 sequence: CASSSRTQVSYNEQFF. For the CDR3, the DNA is TGTGCCAGCAGCTCCCGGACACAAGTCTCCTACAATGAGCAGTTCTTC. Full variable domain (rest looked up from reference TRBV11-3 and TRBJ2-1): EAGVVQSPRYKIIEKKQPVAFWCNPISGHNTLYWYLQNLGQGPELLIRYENEEAVDDSQLPKDRFSAERLKGVDSTLKIQPAELGDSAVYLCASSSRTQVSYNEQFFGPGTRLTVL.

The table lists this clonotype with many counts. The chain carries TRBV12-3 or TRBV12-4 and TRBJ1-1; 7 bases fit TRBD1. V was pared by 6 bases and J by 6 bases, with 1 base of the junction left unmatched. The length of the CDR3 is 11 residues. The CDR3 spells CASSQGAEAFF. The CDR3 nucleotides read TGTGCCAGCAGCCAGGGGGCTGAAGCTTTCTTT.

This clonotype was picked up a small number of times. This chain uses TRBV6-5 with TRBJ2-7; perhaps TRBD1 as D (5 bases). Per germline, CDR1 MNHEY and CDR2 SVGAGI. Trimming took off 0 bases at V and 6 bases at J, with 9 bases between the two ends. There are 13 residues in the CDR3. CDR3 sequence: CASSYSGAVEQYF. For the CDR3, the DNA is TGTGCCAGCAGTTACTCTGGGGCGGTCGAGCAGTACTTC.

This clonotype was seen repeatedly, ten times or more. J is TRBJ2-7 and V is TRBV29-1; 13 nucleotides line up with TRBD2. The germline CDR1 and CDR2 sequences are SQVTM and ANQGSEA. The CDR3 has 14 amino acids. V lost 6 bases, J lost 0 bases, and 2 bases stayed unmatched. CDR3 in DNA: TGCAGCGTACGGACTAGCGGGAGCTCCTACGAGCAGTACTTC. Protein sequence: CSVRTSGSSYEQYF.

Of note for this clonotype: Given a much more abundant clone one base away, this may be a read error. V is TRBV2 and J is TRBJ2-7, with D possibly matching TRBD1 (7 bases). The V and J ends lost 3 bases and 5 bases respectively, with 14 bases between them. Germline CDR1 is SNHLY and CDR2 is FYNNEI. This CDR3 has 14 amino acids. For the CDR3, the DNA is TGTGCCAGCAGTGAGTCCAGGGGGGTAGACGAGCAGTACTTC. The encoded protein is CASSESRGVDEQYF.

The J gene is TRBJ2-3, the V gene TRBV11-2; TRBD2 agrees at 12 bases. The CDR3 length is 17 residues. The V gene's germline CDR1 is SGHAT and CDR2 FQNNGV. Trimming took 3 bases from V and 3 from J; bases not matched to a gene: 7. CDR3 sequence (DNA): TGTGCCAGCAGCTTCCTAGCGGGAGGGCCGGGTACAGATACGCAGTATTTT. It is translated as CASSFLAGGPGTDTQYF. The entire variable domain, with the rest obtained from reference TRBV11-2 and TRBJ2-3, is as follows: EAGVAQSPRYKIIEKRQSVAFWCNPISGHATLYWYQQILGQGPKLLIQFQNNGVVDDSQLPKDRFSAERLKGVDSTLKIQPAKLEDSAVYLCASSFLAGGPGTDTQYFGPGTRLTVL.

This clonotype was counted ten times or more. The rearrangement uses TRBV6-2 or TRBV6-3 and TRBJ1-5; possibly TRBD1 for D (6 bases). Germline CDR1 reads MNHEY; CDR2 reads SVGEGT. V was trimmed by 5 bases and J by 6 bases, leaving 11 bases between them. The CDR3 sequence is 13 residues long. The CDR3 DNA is TGTGCCAGCAGTGCCCGGACAGTTCAGCCCCAGCATTTT. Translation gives CASSARTVQPQHF.

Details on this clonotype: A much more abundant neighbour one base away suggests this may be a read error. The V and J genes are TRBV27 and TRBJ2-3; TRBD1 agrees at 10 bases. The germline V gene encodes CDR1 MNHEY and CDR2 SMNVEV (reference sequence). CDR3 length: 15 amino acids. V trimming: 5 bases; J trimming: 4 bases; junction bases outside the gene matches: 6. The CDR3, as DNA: TGTGCCAGCAGTGGGGACAGGGGAAATCCAGATACGCAGTATTTT. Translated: CASSGDRGNPDTQYF.

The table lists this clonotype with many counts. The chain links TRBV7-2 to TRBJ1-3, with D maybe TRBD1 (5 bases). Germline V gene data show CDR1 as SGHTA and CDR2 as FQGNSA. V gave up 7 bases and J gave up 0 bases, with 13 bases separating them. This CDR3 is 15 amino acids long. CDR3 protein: CASNRGPYSGNTIYF. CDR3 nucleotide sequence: TGTGCCAGCAACCGGGGCCCTTACTCTGGAAACACCATATATTTT.

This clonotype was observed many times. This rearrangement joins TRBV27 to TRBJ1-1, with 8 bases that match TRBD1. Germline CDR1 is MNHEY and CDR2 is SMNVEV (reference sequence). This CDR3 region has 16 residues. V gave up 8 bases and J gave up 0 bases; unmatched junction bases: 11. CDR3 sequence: CASRGQGRIVNTEAFF. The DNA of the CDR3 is TGTGCCAGCCGAGGACAGGGTCGGATAGTGAACACTGAAGCTTTCTTT.

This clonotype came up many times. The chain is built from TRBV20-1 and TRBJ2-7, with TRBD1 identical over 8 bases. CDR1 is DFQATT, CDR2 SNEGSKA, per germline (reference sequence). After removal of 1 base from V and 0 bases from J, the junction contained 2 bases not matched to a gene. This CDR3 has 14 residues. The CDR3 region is CSARGTGTSYEQYF. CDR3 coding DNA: TGCAGTGCTAGAGGGACAGGGACCTCCTACGAGCAGTACTTC.